Listed here are 7 T cell receptor beta chains from one sample, sequenced in a study of blood T cells in healthy people across ages. Primed by a sample-barcoded 5' primer and a J-beta primer mix, a second PCR proceeded for 7 to 11 cycles. TCRdb fed the 5' RACE reads into MiXCR, producing one record per CDR3 protein. The data show roughly 1,800,000 distinct CDR3 sequences, 40% to 55% seen once. Material for sequencing was blood. These receptors were obtained from a woman between 40 and 50 years old in good health.

For this clonotype: One end of the junction varies from germline; a read error may be responsible. This chain links TRBV7-7 with TRBJ2-5; no clear D. Germline V gives CDR1 SSHAT, CDR2 FNYEAQ (reference sequence). This CDR3 region has 14 residues. The CDR3 DNA reads TGTGCTAGCAGCTCGACGGATATTCAAGAGACCCAGTACTTC. It codes for CASSSTDIQETQYF.

This clonotype was counted between two and nine times. V usage is TRBV11-2 and J usage is TRBJ1-4, with D possibly being TRBD1 (5 bases). Germline values: CDR1 SGHAT, CDR2 FQNNGV. The V end was cut by 5 bases, the J end by 7 bases, with 17 bases between. The CDR3 sequence is 15 residues long. CDR3 nucleotides: TGTGCCAGCAGCGTTAACGGGGCTGGCGGTGAAAAACTGTTTTTT. It encodes CASSVNGAGGEKLFF.

This clonotype has just a few counts. The chain uses TRBV28 and TRBJ2-6; no reliable D call. Deletions cut 8 bases from V and 1 base from J, with 9 bases between. Germline CDR1 is MDHEN and CDR2 is SYDVKM. This CDR3 spans 14 amino acids. CDR3 sequence (DNA): TGTGCCAGCCGATGGAAGTCTGGGGCCAACGTCCTGACTTTC. Encoded protein: CASRWKSGANVLTF. Filled out from reference TRBV28 and TRBJ2-6, the complete variable domain reads DVKVTQSSRYLVKRTGEKVFLECVQDMDHENMFWYRQDPGLGLRLIYFSYDVKMKEKGDIPEGYSVSREKKERFSLILESASTNQTSMYLCASRWKSGANVLTFGAGSRLTVL.

About this clonotype itself: This sequence may be a read error, since a much larger clone differs from it by one base. V and J are TRBV6-4 and TRBJ2-7; no clear D. Germline V gene data show CDR1 as MRHNA and CDR2 as SNTAGT. Trimming shortened V by 0 bases and J by 7 bases, and 10 bases separated the two germline ends. The CDR3 totals 13 residues. The chain's CDR3 is CASSDSENNEQYF. The CDR3 nucleotides read TGTGCCAGCAGTGACTCTGAAAACAATGAGCAGTACTTC.

The chain combines TRBV5-1 with TRBJ2-7; D is possibly TRBD1 (5 bases). The CDR3 loop spans 15 amino acids. Trimming cost V 4 bases and J 3 bases, with 17 bases left between them. Looked up from germline, CDR1 is SGHRS and CDR2 is YFSETQ. CDR3 protein: CASSPKVGQSYEQYF. CDR3 coding DNA: TGCGCCAGCAGCCCGAAGGTCGGACAAAGCTACGAGCAGTACTTC. Based on the CDR3 plus reference TRBV5-1 and TRBJ2-7, the full variable domain is KAGVTQTPRYLIKTRGQQVTLSCSPISGHRSVSWYQQTPGQGLQFLFEYFSETQRNKGNFPGRFSGRQFSNSRSEMNVSTLELGDSALYLCASSPKVGQSYEQYFGPGTRLTVT.

There are a few counts of this clonotype. The chain uses TRBV27 and TRBJ2-4; D might be TRBD2 (6 bases). The CDR3 contains 16 residues. Germline loops: CDR1 MNHEY, CDR2 SMNVEV (reference sequence). V was clipped by 2 bases and J by 0 bases, with 11 bases between them. The CDR3 coding sequence is TGTGCCAGCAGTTTAGGACTACTCTTAGCCAAAAACATTCAGTACTTC. It translates to CASSLGLLLAKNIQYF.

This chain joins TRBV5-6 and TRBJ2-7; the match to TRBD1 covers 11 bases. This CDR3 spans 17 amino acids. Losses at the gene ends were 7 bases for V and 0 bases for J; bases not matched to a gene: 12. Germline-derived CDR1 and CDR2 are SGHDT and YYEEEE. CDR3 in DNA: TGTGCCAGCGGGACAGGGGGAATGACCCAGTCCTCCTACGAGCAGTACTTC. Its protein product is CASGTGGMTQSSYEQYF.